This passage covers 25 T cell receptor beta chains from one sample sequenced in a study of blood T cell repertoires in COVID-19. The method was immunoSEQ multiplex PCR; TCRdb's version includes in-frame clones alone and lacks a portion of them. This table holds roughly 100,000 clones, roughly 85% found once. What was sequenced was peripheral blood. These receptors came from a man aged 50-59 years with active COVID-19.

J is TRBJ1-1 and V is TRBV29-1, with unresolved D. The length of the CDR3 is 14 residues. V shed 6 bases and J shed 1 base, with 15 bases lying between them. Germline CDR1 and CDR2: SQVTM and ANQGSEA. CDR3 protein: CSVNTIYRNTEAFF. The DNA for the CDR3 is TGCAGCGTCAACACAATTTACAGGAACACTGAAGCTTTCTTT.

There are a few counts of this clone. This sequence joins TRBV5-4 and TRBJ2-2; D is perhaps TRBD1 (5 bases). Germline loops: CDR1 SGHNT, CDR2 YYREEE (reference sequence). The CDR3 consists of 15 residues. V lost 1 base, J lost 6 bases, and 13 bases lay in between. CDR3 sequence (DNA): TGTGCCAGCAGCTTGTATAGGGGCGTACCCGGGGAGCTGTTTTTT. Protein sequence: CASSLYRGVPGELFF. The full variable domain, completed using reference TRBV5-4 and TRBJ2-2, is ETGVTQSPTHLIKTRGQQVTLRCSSQSGHNTVSWYQQALGQGPQFIFQYYREEENGRGNFPPRFSGLQFPNYSSELNVNALELDDSALYLCASSLYRGVPGELFFGEGSRLTVL.

The chain uses TRBV20-1 and TRBJ2-1; the match to TRBD2 covers 9 bases. The CDR3 extends over 15 amino acids. Looked up from germline, CDR1 is DFQATT and CDR2 is SNEGSKA (reference sequence). V lost 3 bases to trimming and J lost 2 bases; unmatched junction nucleotides: 5. The DNA for the CDR3 is TGCAGTGCTAGTATGGCGGGGGGGCCCTACAATGAGCAGTTCTTC. It yields the protein CSASMAGGPYNEQFF.

V is TRBV12-3 or TRBV12-4 and J is TRBJ2-1, with D possibly matching TRBD2 (5 bases). V was clipped by 6 bases and J by 10 bases, with 13 bases between them. The CDR3 is made up of 12 amino acids. The CDR3 spells CASRVRADEQFF. The CDR3 DNA follows: TGTGCCAGCAGGGTGAGGGCAGACGAGCAGTTCTTC.

The V call is TRBV4-1, the J call TRBJ1-3; D ambiguous. Trimming took 2 bases from V and 4 from J, leaving 18 bases between them. The V gene's germline CDR1 is MGHRA and CDR2 YSYEKL. The CDR3 has 17 residues. The CDR3 coding sequence is TGCGCCAGCAGCCAATTTTGGGTCCTAGGTCCGGGAAACACCATATATTTT. It encodes CASSQFWVLGPGNTIYF.

V usage is TRBV4-1 and J usage is TRBJ2-1; 12 bases are shared with TRBD2. Germline V CDR1 and CDR2: MGHRA, YSYEKL. CDR3 size: 15 residues. V lost 1 base to trimming and J lost 8 bases; unmatched junction nucleotides: 3. CDR3 DNA sequence: TGCGCCAGCAGCCAAGCTAGCGGGGGGGCTGATGAGCAGTTCTTC. Its translation: CASSQASGGADEQFF.

V usage is TRBV6-2 or TRBV6-3 and J usage is TRBJ1-2, with TRBD1 identical over 9 bases. Germline V gene lookup returns CDR1 MNHEY and CDR2 SVGEGT. This CDR3 spans 16 amino acids. J gave up 7 bases and V 6 bases, and 15 bases lay outside the gene matches. CDR3 region: CASSHAAGTGRLGYTF. In DNA form, the CDR3 reads TGTGCCAGCAGCCACGCCGCCGGGACAGGGAGACTTGGCTACACCTTC.

The chain combines TRBV6-5 with TRBJ2-7; 8 bases are a match to TRBD1. The germline V gene encodes CDR1 MNHEY and CDR2 SVGAGI. CDR3 length: 13 residues. V trimming: 2 bases; J trimming: 3 bases; junction bases outside the gene matches: 0. The CDR3 loop is CASSYDRGYEQYF. The CDR3 region has the DNA TGTGCCAGCAGTTACGACAGGGGCTACGAGCAGTACTTC.

The CDR3 nucleotides are TGTGCCAGTAGTGGGGGCAGGGGGGTACGTGCAGATACGCAGTATTTT. Its translation is CASSGGRGVRADTQYF. V is TRBV19 and J is TRBJ2-3, with D possibly matching TRBD1 (7 bases). CDR3 length: 16 amino acids. V dropped 5 bases and J dropped 4 bases, with 19 bases sitting between them. From germline, CDR1 is LNHDA and CDR2 SQIVND (reference sequence).

The chain links TRBV14 to TRBJ2-2, with 9 bases fitting TRBD1. Per germline, CDR1 SGHDN and CDR2 FVKESK. The CDR3 spans 17 residues. V lost 4 bases, J lost 5 bases, and 11 bases stayed unmatched. DNA for the CDR3: TGTGCCAGCAGCCGAAAACAGGGGGCCTTTGGAACCGGGGAGCTGTTTTTT. Protein product: CASSRKQGAFGTGELFF.

The rearrangement joins TRBV2 to TRBJ1-5; 8 bases agree with TRBD1. The V and J ends lost 4 bases and 7 bases, in that order; junction bases with no gene match: 3. The CDR3 spans 13 residues. Germline V lookup: CDR1 SNHLY, CDR2 FYNNEI. CDR3 loop: CASSGTGRQPQHF. Here the CDR3 DNA reads TGTGCCAGCAGTGGGACAGGGCGACAGCCCCAGCATTTT.

The V call is TRBV15, the J call TRBJ2-7; 7 positions match TRBD2. V lost 1 base to trimming and J lost 4 bases; unmatched junction nucleotides: 7. The V gene's germline CDR1 is LNHNV and CDR2 YYDKDF (reference sequence). The CDR3 length is 15 residues. The CDR3 loop reads CATSRAPAGLYEQYF. As DNA, the CDR3 is TGTGCCACCAGCAGAGCACCAGCGGGGTTGTACGAGCAGTACTTC.

The chain uses TRBV24-1 and TRBJ2-3; 9 bases are a match to TRBD2. The CDR3 length is 15 residues. The germline V gene encodes CDR1 KGHDR and CDR2 SFDVKD. The V segment lost 4 bases and the J segment 2 bases; nucleotides outside the gene matches: 3. The DNA of the CDR3 is TGTGCCACCAGTGAGGCGGGGGGGATCACAGATACGCAGTATTTT. This sequence encodes CATSEAGGITDTQYF.

The J gene is TRBJ2-7, the V gene TRBV27, with 8 bases fitting TRBD2. CDR1 is MNHEY, CDR2 SMNVEV, per germline (reference sequence). V trimming: 0 bases; J trimming: 4 bases; junction bases outside the gene matches: 8. The CDR3 runs to 16 residues. In nucleotides, the CDR3 is TGTGCCAGCAGTTTATCCCCCCGGGGGGGGGCTTACGAGCAGTACTTC. It codes for CASSLSPRGGAYEQYF.

This rearrangement joins TRBV4-1 to TRBJ1-1; D is possibly TRBD1 (5 bases). Germline CDR1 and CDR2: MGHRA and YSYEKL. The CDR3 runs 13 residues. Deletions cut 7 bases from V and 8 bases from J, with 17 bases between. CDR3: CASNPVFGGEAFF. The CDR3 DNA is TGCGCCAGCAACCCAGTGTTTGGGGGGGAAGCTTTCTTT.

The rearrangement links TRBV5-5 to TRBJ2-3; the match to TRBD1 covers 7 bases. The germline V gene has CDR1 SGHKS and CDR2 YYEKEE (reference sequence). V was clipped by 4 bases and J by 1 base; unmatched bases: 9. This CDR3 comprises 16 residues. CDR3 sequence reads: CASSLTGSAGTDTQYF. The CDR3 DNA follows: TGTGCCAGCAGCCTGACAGGGAGTGCAGGCACAGATACGCAGTATTTT. Together with reference TRBV5-5 and TRBJ2-3, the CDR3 gives the full variable domain: DAGVTQSPTHLIKTRGQQVTLRCSPISGHKSVSWYQQVLGQGPQFIFQYYEKEERGRGNFPDRFSARQFPNYSSELNVNALLLGDSALYLCASSLTGSAGTDTQYFGPGTRLTVL.

This chain connects TRBV19 to TRBJ2-3, with 9 bases fitting TRBD2. Germline CDR1 is LNHDA and CDR2 is SQIVND (reference sequence). The CDR3 is 15 residues long. Trimming at V came to 5 bases and at J to 2 bases, leaving 5 bases not matched to a gene. The DNA of the CDR3 is TGTGCCAGTAGTGAGACTAGCGGATACACAGATACGCAGTATTTT. This sequence encodes CASSETSGYTDTQYF.

The CDR3 DNA reads TGTGCCAGCAGCTTGGAAGGGACTAGCACAAACGAGCAGTACTTC. Protein: CASSLEGTSTNEQYF. V and J are TRBV5-4 and TRBJ2-7; 9 positions agree with TRBD2. J lost 5 bases, V lost 0 bases, and 6 bases had no gene match. Per germline, CDR1 SGHNT and CDR2 YYREEE (reference sequence). CDR3 length: 15 residues.

The chain links TRBV29-1 to TRBJ1-1; no definite D call. Trimming removed 4 bases at V and 3 bases at J, with 6 bases between. Per the germline V gene, CDR1 is SQVTM and CDR2 is ANQGSEA. This CDR3 has 11 amino acids. The CDR3 sequence is CSVVEYTEAFF. CDR3 nucleotides: TGCAGCGTTGTGGAGTACACTGAAGCTTTCTTT.

This sequence joins TRBV20-1 and TRBJ1-6; D perhaps matches TRBD1 (5 bases). CDR1 is DFQATT and CDR2 is SNEGSKA in the germline V gene (reference sequence). Trimming left V 3 bases short and J 4 bases short, with 7 bases between. The CDR3 consists of 13 residues. CDR3 sequence (DNA): TGCAGTGCTAGTACAGGATATAATTCACCCCTCCACTTT. Translated: CSASTGYNSPLHF.

The chain couples TRBV4-2 to TRBJ1-4; 9 positions agree with TRBD1. V trimming: 0 bases; J trimming: 8 bases; junction bases outside the gene matches: 16. This CDR3 comprises 19 residues. Germline V lookup: CDR1 LGHNA, CDR2 YNFKEQ. CDR3 loop: CASSQEGRLARQGVEKLFF. DNA for the CDR3: TGTGCCAGCAGCCAAGAGGGTCGGCTAGCGAGACAGGGGGTGGAAAAACTGTTTTTT.

The rearrangement uses TRBV6-9 and TRBJ2-7; D remains ambiguous. The CDR3 is 13 residues long. The V gene's germline CDR1 is MNHGY and CDR2 SVAAGI. V was shortened by 1 base and J by 0 bases, with 4 bases between the two germline ends. The chain's CDR3 is CASSYCSSYEQYF. DNA of the CDR3: TGTGCCAGCAGTTATTGCAGCTCCTACGAGCAGTACTTC.

The genes are TRBV6-5 and TRBJ2-7; tentatively, D is TRBD1 (6 bases). Looked up from germline, CDR1 is MNHEY and CDR2 is SVGAGI. The CDR3 length is 15 residues. Trimming shortened V by 5 bases and J by 2 bases, and 16 bases separated the two germline ends. The CDR3 coding sequence is TGTGCCAGCAGTCACATGACAGGTAGTACCTACGAGCAGTACTTC. Translation: CASSHMTGSTYEQYF.

The chain employs TRBV7-9 and TRBJ2-1; D is perhaps TRBD1 (5 bases). The CDR3 sequence is 13 residues long. Trimming took off 2 bases at V and 8 bases at J, with 10 bases between the two ends. From germline, CDR1 is SEHNR and CDR2 FQNEAQ (reference sequence). CDR3 DNA: TGTGCCAGCAGCTTAAAAGGGGCCCATGAGCAGTTCTTC. It translates to CASSLKGAHEQFF. Drawing the rest from reference TRBV7-9 and TRBJ2-1, the complete variable domain is DTGVSQNPRHKITKRGQNVTFRCDPISEHNRLYWYRQTLGQGPEFLTYFQNEAQLEKSRLLSDRFSAERPKGSFSTLEIQRTEQGDSAMYLCASSLKGAHEQFFGPGTRLTVL.

The table lists this clone with a few counts. The CDR3 coding sequence is TGTGCCAGCTCAAGGGCATCAGGGATGAACACTGAAGCTTTCTTT. The encoded protein is CASSRASGMNTEAFF. This rearrangement joins TRBV18 to TRBJ1-1, with D possibly matching TRBD1 (5 bases). The CDR3 spans 15 residues. Trimming cost V 5 bases and J 0 bases, with 13 bases left between them. Germline V lookup: CDR1 KGHSH, CDR2 LQKENI.